One and the same sample provided the 24 T cell receptor beta chains below, sequenced in a study of T cell responses to AZD1222 COVID-19 vaccine. TCRdb's table, derived via immunoSEQ multiplex PCR, lists solely in-frame clones and lacks some. The sample has about 140,000 clones, 85% to 95% seen once; the top ten hold 0.85% to 0.95%. The sample in question was peripheral blood, obtained on day 0 of MenACWY control vaccination. The receptor source for this set is an adult in good health.

CDR3 sequence: CASSSDRSNYGYTF. The CDR3 DNA reads as TGTGCCAGCAGCTCGGACAGATCTAACTATGGCTACACCTTC. The genes are TRBV7-2 and TRBJ1-2; a possible D gene is TRBD1 (6 bases). V gave up 4 bases and J gave up 0 bases, with 9 bases separating them. Germline V gene sequence: CDR1 SGHTA, CDR2 FQGNSA. The CDR3 sequence is 14 residues long.

V gene TRBV18 combines with J gene TRBJ1-4, with D hard to call. CDR1 KGHSH and CDR2 LQKENI come from the germline V gene. This CDR3 is 15 amino acids long. Trimming took off 4 bases at V and 4 bases at J, with 13 bases between the two ends. The CDR3 sequence: CASSLSASFNEKLFF. The CDR3 DNA reads TGTGCCAGCTCACTTTCGGCTAGCTTTAATGAAAAACTGTTTTTT.

The V gene is TRBV19, the J gene TRBJ1-1; D is uncertain. Per germline, CDR1 LNHDA and CDR2 SQIVND (reference sequence). V was cut by 9 bases and J by 0 bases, with 14 bases left in between. This CDR3 spans 14 amino acids. CDR3 residues: CASTYTRVNTEAFF. The CDR3 DNA is TGTGCCAGCACCTACACCCGGGTGAACACTGAAGCTTTCTTT.

The chain uses TRBV12-3 or TRBV12-4 and TRBJ1-4; unclear D gene. V lost 4 bases and J lost 11, with 14 bases in between. This CDR3 spans 13 amino acids. In nucleotides, the CDR3 is TGTGCCAGCAGTTCCCCGACGATTGGGAAACTGTTTTTT. Protein sequence: CASSSPTIGKLFF.

The rearrangement joins TRBV14 to TRBJ1-3; D call uncertain. The CDR3 consists of 16 residues. Trimming pared 0 bases from V and 0 bases from J, leaving 9 bases between. CDR1 and CDR2 (germline): SGHDN, FVKESK. The CDR3: CASSQDLTPSGNTIYF. For the CDR3, the DNA is TGTGCCAGCAGCCAAGATCTGACTCCCTCTGGAAACACCATATATTTT.

The chain couples TRBV5-6 to TRBJ1-5; D is undetermined. The V gene's germline CDR1 is SGHDT and CDR2 YYEEEE. Trimming removed 1 base at V and 1 base at J, with 6 bases between. The CDR3 runs to 14 residues. CDR3: CASSLLSSNQPQHF. CDR3 nucleotides: TGTGCCAGCAGCTTGTTGTCCAGCAATCAGCCCCAGCATTTT.

The chain employs TRBV29-1 and TRBJ1-4; D ambiguous. The V gene lost 7 bases and the J gene lost 4 bases, with 16 bases spanning the gap. Germline V lookup: CDR1 SQVTM, CDR2 ANQGSEA. The CDR3 contains 14 residues. CDR3 protein: CSALDRSVNEKLFF. CDR3 nucleotides: TGCAGCGCACTAGATAGGTCCGTTAATGAAAAACTGTTTTTT. The variable domain in full, completed from reference TRBV29-1 and TRBJ1-4, reads SAVISQKPSRDICQRGTSLTIQCQVDSQVTMMFWYRQQPGQSLTLIATANQGSEATYESGFVIDKFPISRPNLTFSTLTVSNMSPEDSSIYLCSALDRSVNEKLFFGSGTQLSVL.

The J gene is TRBJ1-5, the V gene TRBV6-5, with D perhaps matching TRBD1 (6 bases). The V end was cut by 2 bases, the J end by 4 bases, with 12 bases between. Germline values: CDR1 MNHEY, CDR2 SVGAGI. CDR3 length equals 15 residues. The CDR3 bases are TGTGCCAGCAGTTACCTCAGGGGACGTAATCAGCCCCAGCATTTT. This sequence encodes CASSYLRGRNQPQHF.

The V call is TRBV30, the J call TRBJ1-5, with 7 bases aligning to TRBD1. CDR3 size: 14 residues. The V gene end was trimmed by 3 bases and the J gene end by 9 bases; junction bases not matched to a gene: 11. Looked up from germline, CDR1 is GTSNPN and CDR2 is SVGIG (reference sequence). The CDR3 is CAWSAQGVIGPQHF. CDR3 nucleotides: TGTGCCTGGAGCGCTCAGGGGGTAATTGGGCCCCAGCATTTT.

The chain joins TRBV28 to TRBJ2-5; TRBD2 matches at 7 bases. The CDR3 spans 16 residues. The V and J ends lost 5 bases and 0 bases, in that order; junction bases with no gene match: 9. Germline CDR1 is MDHEN and CDR2 is SYDVKM. The CDR3 spells CASSRGGRTYQETQYF. CDR3 coding DNA: TGTGCCAGCAGTAGAGGCGGGAGAACCTACCAAGAGACCCAGTACTTC.

The chain carries TRBV4-1 and TRBJ1-5, with D possibly TRBD1 on 6 matching bases. The germline gives CDR1 MGHRA, CDR2 YSYEKL. There are 14 residues in the CDR3. V was pared by 1 base and J by 7 bases, with 11 bases between. The CDR3 is CASSQVGAPQPQHF. CDR3 DNA sequence: TGCGCCAGCAGCCAAGTGGGGGCGCCCCAGCCCCAGCATTTT.

The chain couples TRBV7-2 to TRBJ2-1; 10 nucleotides align to TRBD2. Germline V lookup: CDR1 SGHTA, CDR2 FQGNSA. Trimming cost V 7 bases and J 4 bases; bases outside gene matches: 7. The CDR3 covers 15 residues. CDR3 protein: CASTDLAGAYNEQFF. The CDR3 DNA reads TGTGCCAGCACCGATCTAGCGGGGGCATACAATGAGCAGTTCTTC.

This chain links TRBV5-4 with TRBJ1-2, with a possible D match to TRBD1 (6 bases). This CDR3 has 13 residues. Germline-derived CDR1 and CDR2 are SGHNT and YYREEE (reference sequence). Trimming took off 3 bases at V and 6 bases at J, with 12 bases between the two ends. CDR3 nucleotide sequence: TGTGCCAGCAGCTCACAGGGTGAGGATGGCTACACCTTC. Its translation is CASSSQGEDGYTF.

The chain combines TRBV12-5 with TRBJ2-6; no reliable D call. V lost 0 bases and J lost 1, with 10 bases in between. Germline CDR1 is LGHNT and CDR2 is FRNRAP. The CDR3 extends over 17 amino acids. The CDR3 protein is CASGLVLVPSGANVLTF. Written as DNA, the CDR3 is TGTGCTAGTGGTTTGGTTCTTGTGCCATCTGGGGCCAACGTCCTGACTTTC.

The chain uses TRBV28 and TRBJ2-1; 7 nucleotides agree with TRBD2. The junction had 12 bases not matched to a gene; V was cut back by 5 bases and J by 8 bases. Germline CDR1 reads MDHEN; CDR2 reads SYDVKM. This CDR3 has 15 residues. The CDR3 protein is CASSTGLDSSDEQFF. Written as DNA, the CDR3 is TGTGCCAGCAGTACAGGACTAGACAGTAGCGATGAGCAGTTCTTC.

The CDR3 coding sequence is TGTGCCACCAGTGGAAGGACTGGCAGCACAGATACGCAGTATTTT. Amino acid sequence: CATSGRTGSTDTQYF. The chain combines TRBV24-1 with TRBJ2-3, with D tentatively TRBD2 (5 bases). The CDR3 runs to 15 residues. V was shortened by 5 bases and J by 0 bases, with 11 bases between the two germline ends. Germline V gives CDR1 KGHDR, CDR2 SFDVKD.

The chain couples TRBV7-9 to TRBJ2-3; TRBD2 agrees at 11 bases. V was clipped by 4 bases and J by 4 bases; unmatched bases: 13. The germline gives CDR1 SEHNR, CDR2 FQNEAQ (reference sequence). This CDR3 region has 18 residues. The CDR3 region has the DNA TGTGCCAGCAGCTCCCGCCGACCGCTAGCGGGGGGCTCAGATACGCAGTATTTT. As protein: CASSSRRPLAGGSDTQYF.

This clone turned up a few times. The chain carries TRBV5-8 and TRBJ2-2; 7 nucleotides line up with TRBD2. The trim removed 2 bases at V and 4 bases at J, leaving 5 bases unmatched. The CDR3 consists of 15 residues. Germline CDR1 reads SGHTS; CDR2 reads YDEGEE. The CDR3 sequence is CASSFRAGVTGELFF. The CDR3 DNA reads as TGTGCCAGCAGCTTTCGGGCGGGAGTCACCGGGGAGCTGTTTTTT.

This chain joins TRBV5-4 and TRBJ1-1; D is possibly TRBD1 (5 bases). V lost 4 bases to trimming and J lost 4 bases, with 14 bases between them. CDR1 is SGHNT and CDR2 is YYREEE in the germline V gene (reference sequence). The CDR3 extends over 14 amino acids. As DNA, the CDR3 is TGTGCCAGCAGCCGGCGGGGGGAGGGCACTGAAGCTTTCTTT. Translating it yields CASSRRGEGTEAFF.

This clone was counted only a few times. The chain has TRBV11-3 and TRBJ2-1, with D perhaps given as TRBD1 or TRBD2 (6 bases each). Germline CDR1 is SGHNT and CDR2 is YENEEA. Deletions cut 1 base from V and 7 bases from J, with 11 bases between. The CDR3 is 14 residues long. CDR3 sequence (DNA): TGTGCCAGCAGCTTAGGGGGGGCACTGAATGAGCAGTTCTTC. Amino acids: CASSLGGALNEQFF.

The chain uses TRBV19 and TRBJ2-3; 8 positions match TRBD1. V lost 3 bases to trimming and J lost 0 bases; unmatched junction nucleotides: 5. There are 16 residues in the CDR3. Looked up from germline, CDR1 is LNHDA and CDR2 is SQIVND (reference sequence). The CDR3 DNA follows: TGTGCCAGTAGTATCGAGACAGGGGAGAGCACAGATACGCAGTATTTT. As protein: CASSIETGESTDTQYF. Variable domain in full (rest from reference TRBV19 and TRBJ2-3): DGGITQSPKYLFRKEGQNVTLSCEQNLNHDAMYWYRQDPGQGLRLIYYSQIVNDFQKGDIAEGYSVSREKKESFPLTVTSAQKNPTAFYLCASSIETGESTDTQYFGPGTRLTVL.

This sequence joins TRBV18 and TRBJ2-6; D is uncertain. This CDR3 has 13 residues. V was shortened by 2 bases and J by 4 bases, with 3 bases between the two germline ends. Germline CDR1 KGHSH, CDR2 LQKENI. The CDR3 sequence: CASSPTGANVLTF. The CDR3 nucleotides read TGTGCCAGCTCACCAACAGGGGCCAACGTCCTGACTTTC.

This sequence joins TRBV3-1 (or the pseudogene TRBV3-2) and TRBJ2-1, with D perhaps TRBD2 (6 bases). Germline CDR1 reads LGHDT; CDR2 reads YNNKEL (reference sequence). The CDR3 runs to 16 residues. Deletions cut 0 bases from V and 6 bases from J, with 15 bases between. The DNA of the CDR3 is TGTGCCAGCAGCCAAGAAGGTAGGGAGGAAGGCAATGAGCAGTTCTTC. Residues: CASSQEGREEGNEQFF.

The chain joins TRBV19 to TRBJ1-2; no clear D. CDR1 is LNHDA and CDR2 is SQIVND in the germline V gene (reference sequence). The CDR3 spans 14 residues. Between the trimmed V and J ends, which lost 2 bases and 7 bases, there was a span of 14 bases. The CDR3 reads CASSINRGNSGYTF. CDR3 sequence (DNA): TGTGCCAGTAGTATAAACAGAGGAAATTCTGGCTACACCTTC.